The entry that follows covers one T cell receptor (beta chain) sequence. Its cognate antigen is unknown. The entry originates in a study of T cell responses to AZD1222 COVID-19 vaccine. General study findings and limits: No repertoire was sampled before or during the peak T cell response, only after it. Donors, mostly white British, included more females; clonal diversity was possibly underestimated. It was only a handful of AZD1222 recipients who were seropositive at baseline.

Germline CDR1 LNHDA, CDR2 SQIVND (reference sequence). The CDR3 covers 14 residues. V lost 3 bases and J 3 bases, leaving 11 bases between the germline ends. The protocol was immunoSEQ multiplex PCR, while the TCRdb copy is restricted to in-frame clones and leaves out a portion. Here the sample spans 90,000 to 150,000 clones, approximately 87% being singletons. Sequences were derived from peripheral blood, sampled on day 0 of AZD1222 vaccination. The TCR comes from an adult in good health. The chain uses TRBV19 and TRBJ1-1; possibly TRBD1 for D (5 bases). The CDR3 here is CASSMRIGDTEAFF. The CDR3 DNA sequence: TGTGCCAGTAGTATGCGGATAGGGGACACTGAAGCTTTCTTT.